Listed here is a single TCR beta chain. Germline and junction disagree at one end, which may indicate a read error. This sample was included in a study of blood T cell repertoires in COVID-19. The overall study: Two consecutive negative NP/OP PCR tests, clearance, or resolved symptoms defined Cohort 3 recovery.

The CDR3 covers 12 residues. Germline loops: CDR1 MDHEN, CDR2 SYDVKM. The repertoire was sequenced with immunoSEQ multiplex PCR; TCRdb's copy has only in-frame clones and lacks some. This table holds approximately 250,000 clones, 85% to 90% found once. Donors were grouped by their self-reported clinical history. This TCR was sampled from a woman aged 55-69 years in a cohort exposed to, infected with or recovered from COVID-19 (not recorded which). Sequencing was carried out using PBMCs or T cells enriched from blood (not recorded which). The gene calls are TRBV28 and TRBJ2-7, with 7 bases matching TRBD1. The CDR3 DNA follows: TGTGCCAGCGGCGAGGGGGCCAGGCTTTTGCACTTC. Amino acids: CASGEGARLLHF.